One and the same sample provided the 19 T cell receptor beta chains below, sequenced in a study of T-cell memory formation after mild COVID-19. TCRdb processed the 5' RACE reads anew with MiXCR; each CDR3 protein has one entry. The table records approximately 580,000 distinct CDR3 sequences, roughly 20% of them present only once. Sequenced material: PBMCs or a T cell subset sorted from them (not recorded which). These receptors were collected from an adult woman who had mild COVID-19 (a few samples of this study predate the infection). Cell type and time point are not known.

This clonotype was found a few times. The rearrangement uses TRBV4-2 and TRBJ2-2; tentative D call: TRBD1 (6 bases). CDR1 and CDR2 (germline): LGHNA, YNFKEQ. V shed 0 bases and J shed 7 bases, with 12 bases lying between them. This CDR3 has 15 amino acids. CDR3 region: CASSQETPRGGELFF. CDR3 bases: TGTGCCAGCAGCCAAGAGACCCCCAGGGGCGGGGAGCTGTTTTTT.

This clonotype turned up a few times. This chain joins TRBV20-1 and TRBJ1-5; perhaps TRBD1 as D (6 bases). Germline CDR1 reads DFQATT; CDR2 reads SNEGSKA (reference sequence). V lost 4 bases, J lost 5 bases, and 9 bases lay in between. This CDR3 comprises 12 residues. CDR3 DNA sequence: TGCAGTGCTAACAGGGAGGATCAGCCCCAGCATTTT. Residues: CSANREDQPQHF.

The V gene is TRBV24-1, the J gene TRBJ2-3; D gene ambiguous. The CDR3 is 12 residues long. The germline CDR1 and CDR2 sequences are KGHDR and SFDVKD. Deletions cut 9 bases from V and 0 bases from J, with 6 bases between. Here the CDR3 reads CATRRSTDTQYF. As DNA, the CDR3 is TGTGCCACCCGGCGGAGCACAGATACGCAGTATTTT.

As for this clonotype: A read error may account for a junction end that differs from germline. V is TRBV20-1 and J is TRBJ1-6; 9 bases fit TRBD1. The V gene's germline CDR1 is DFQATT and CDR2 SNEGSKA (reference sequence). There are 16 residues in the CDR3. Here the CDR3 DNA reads TGCAGTGCTAGGACCTCCGGGACAGGGTATACTTCACCCCTCCACTTT. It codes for CSARTSGTGYTSPLHF.

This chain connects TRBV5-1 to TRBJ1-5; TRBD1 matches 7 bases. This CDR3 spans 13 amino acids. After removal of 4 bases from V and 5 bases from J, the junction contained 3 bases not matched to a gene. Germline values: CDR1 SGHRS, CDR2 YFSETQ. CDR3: CASSVGTDQPQHF. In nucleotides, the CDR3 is TGCGCCAGCAGCGTGGGGACAGATCAGCCCCAGCATTTT.

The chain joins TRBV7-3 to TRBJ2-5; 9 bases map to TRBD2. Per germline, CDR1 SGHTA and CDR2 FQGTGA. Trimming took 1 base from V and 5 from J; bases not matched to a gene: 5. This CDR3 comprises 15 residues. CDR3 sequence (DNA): TGTGCCAGCAGCTTAATTGCTAGCGGGGACGAGACCCAGTACTTC. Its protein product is CASSLIASGDETQYF.

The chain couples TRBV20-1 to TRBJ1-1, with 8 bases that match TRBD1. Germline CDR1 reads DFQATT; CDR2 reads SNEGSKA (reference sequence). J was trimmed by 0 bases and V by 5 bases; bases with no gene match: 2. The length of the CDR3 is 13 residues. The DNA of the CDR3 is TGCAGTGCTTACAGGGGGATGAACACTGAAGCTTTCTTT. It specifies CSAYRGMNTEAFF.

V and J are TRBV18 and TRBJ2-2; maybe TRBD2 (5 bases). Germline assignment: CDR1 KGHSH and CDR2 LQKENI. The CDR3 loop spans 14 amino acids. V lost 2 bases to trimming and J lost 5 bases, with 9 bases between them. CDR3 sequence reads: CASSPIGGTGELFF. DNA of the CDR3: TGTGCCAGCTCACCAATAGGCGGGACCGGGGAGCTGTTTTTT.

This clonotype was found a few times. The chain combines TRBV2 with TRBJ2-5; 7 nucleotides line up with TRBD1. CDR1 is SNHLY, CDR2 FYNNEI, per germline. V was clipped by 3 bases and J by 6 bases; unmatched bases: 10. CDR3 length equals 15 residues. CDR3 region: CASSDPTGKRKTQYF. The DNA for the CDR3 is TGTGCCAGCAGTGATCCGACAGGGAAACGAAAGACCCAGTACTTC. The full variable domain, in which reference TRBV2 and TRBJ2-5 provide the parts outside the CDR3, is EPEVTQTPSHQVTQMGQEVILRCVPISNHLYFYWYRQILGQKVEFLVSFYNNEISEKSEIFDDQFSVERPDGSNFTLKIRSTKLEDSAMYFCASSDPTGKRKTQYFGPGTRLLVL.

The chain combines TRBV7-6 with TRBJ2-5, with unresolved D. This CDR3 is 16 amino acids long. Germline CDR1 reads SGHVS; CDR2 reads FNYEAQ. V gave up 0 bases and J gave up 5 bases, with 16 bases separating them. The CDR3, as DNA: TGTGCCAGCAGCTTAGCCGGTTCGCTTTCAAGGGAGACCCAGTACTTC. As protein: CASSLAGSLSRETQYF. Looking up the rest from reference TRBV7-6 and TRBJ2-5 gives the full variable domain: GAGVSQSPRYKVTKRGQDVALRCDPISGHVSLYWYRQALGQGPEFLTYFNYEAQQDKSGLPNDRFSAERPEGSISTLTIQRTEQRDSAMYRCASSLAGSLSRETQYFGPGTRLLVL.

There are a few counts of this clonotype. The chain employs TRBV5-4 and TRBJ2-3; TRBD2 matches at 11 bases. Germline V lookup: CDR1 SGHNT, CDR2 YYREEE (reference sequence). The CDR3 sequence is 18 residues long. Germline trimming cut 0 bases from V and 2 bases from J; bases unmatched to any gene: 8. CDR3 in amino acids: CASSLGVLAGGPTDTQYF. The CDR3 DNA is TGTGCCAGCAGCTTGGGGGTCCTAGCGGGAGGTCCCACAGATACGCAGTATTTT.

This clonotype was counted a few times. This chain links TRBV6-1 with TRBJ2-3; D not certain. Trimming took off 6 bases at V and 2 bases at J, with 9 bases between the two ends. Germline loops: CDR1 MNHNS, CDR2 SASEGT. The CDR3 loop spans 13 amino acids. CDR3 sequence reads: CASRRRSTDTQYF. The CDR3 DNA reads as TGTGCCAGCAGGCGACGGTCCACAGATACGCAGTATTTT.

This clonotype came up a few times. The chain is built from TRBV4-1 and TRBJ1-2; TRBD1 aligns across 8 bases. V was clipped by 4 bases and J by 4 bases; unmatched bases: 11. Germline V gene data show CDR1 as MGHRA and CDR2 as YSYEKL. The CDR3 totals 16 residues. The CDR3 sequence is CASSPQNRGATYGYTF. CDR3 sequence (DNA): TGCGCCAGCAGCCCTCAAAACAGGGGGGCCACCTATGGCTACACCTTC.

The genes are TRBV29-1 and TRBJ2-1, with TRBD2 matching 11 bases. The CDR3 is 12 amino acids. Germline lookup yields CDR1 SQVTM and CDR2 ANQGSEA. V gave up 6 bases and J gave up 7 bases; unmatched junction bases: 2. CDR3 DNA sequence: TGCAGCGTGAGACTAGCGGGGAATGAGCAGTTCTTC. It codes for CSVRLAGNEQFF.

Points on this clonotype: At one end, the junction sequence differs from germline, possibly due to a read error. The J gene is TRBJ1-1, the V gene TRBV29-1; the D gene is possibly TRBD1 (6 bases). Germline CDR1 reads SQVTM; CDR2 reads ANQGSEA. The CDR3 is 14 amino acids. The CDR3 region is CSVVTGRENNEAFF. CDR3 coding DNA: TGCAGCGTTGTAACAGGGAGGGAAAACAATGAAGCTTTCTTT. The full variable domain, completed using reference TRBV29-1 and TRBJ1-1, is SAVISQKPSRDICQRGTSLTIQCQVDSQVTMMFWYRQQPGQSLTLIATANQGSEATYESGFVIDKFPISRPNLTFSTLTVSNMSPEDSSIYLCSVVTGRENNEAFFGQGTRLTVV.

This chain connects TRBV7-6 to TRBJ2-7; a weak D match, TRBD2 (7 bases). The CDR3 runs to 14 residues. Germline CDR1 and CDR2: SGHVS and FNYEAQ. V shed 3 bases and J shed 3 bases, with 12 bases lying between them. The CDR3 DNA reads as TGTGCCAGCAGCTTGGGGGGGCCCCACTACGAGCAGTACTTC. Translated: CASSLGGPHYEQYF.

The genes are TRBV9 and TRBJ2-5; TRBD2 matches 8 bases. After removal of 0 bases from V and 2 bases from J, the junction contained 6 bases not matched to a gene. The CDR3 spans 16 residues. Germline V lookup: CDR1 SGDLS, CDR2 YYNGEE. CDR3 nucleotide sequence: TGTGCCAGCAGCGTAGAAGGAACTAGCGGACAAGAGACCCAGTACTTC. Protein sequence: CASSVEGTSGQETQYF.

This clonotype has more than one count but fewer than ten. The chain's CDR3 is CASSPTRGFSYEQYF. CDR3 nucleotides: TGTGCCAGCAGCCCTACACGGGGGTTTTCCTACGAGCAGTACTTC. This chain uses TRBV3-1 with TRBJ2-7, with D maybe TRBD2 (6 bases). Trimming removed 4 bases from V and 1 base from J, with 14 bases in between. This CDR3 has 15 residues. Germline CDR1 reads LGHDT; CDR2 reads YNNKEL (reference sequence).

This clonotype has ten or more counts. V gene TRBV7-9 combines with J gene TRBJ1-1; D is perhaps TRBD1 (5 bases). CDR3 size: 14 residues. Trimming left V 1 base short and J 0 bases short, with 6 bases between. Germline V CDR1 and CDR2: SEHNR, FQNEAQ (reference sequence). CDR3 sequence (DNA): TGTGCCAGCAGCTTAGTGGGGGTGAACACTGAAGCTTTCTTT. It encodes CASSLVGVNTEAFF. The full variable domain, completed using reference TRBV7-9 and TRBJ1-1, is DTGVSQNPRHKITKRGQNVTFRCDPISEHNRLYWYRQTLGQGPEFLTYFQNEAQLEKSRLLSDRFSAERPKGSFSTLEIQRTEQGDSAMYLCASSLVGVNTEAFFGQGTRLTVV.